This T cell receptor (beta chain) appears in the sequencing data of a study of T cell repertoires in cytomegalovirus infection. The wider study: CMV infection together with matching HLA type was indicated by public TCR beta signatures. Study-level points and caveats: Of the TCR beta families, the public ones yielded a cumulative frequency that identified carriers of CMV plus the relevant HLA. CMV-specific TCR beta clonotypes restricted by HLA-C dominated the ex vivo response.

A single record per CDR3 protein comes from TCRdb applying MiXCR to the reads. The data show 350,000 to 450,000 distinct CDR3 sequences, over 15% seen once. There are many counts of this clonotype. Its cognate antigen is unknown. Germline CDR1 reads SGHNT; CDR2 reads YENEEA. The V end lost 5 bases, the J end lost 3 bases, and 15 bases lay between the germline ends. This CDR3 contains 15 residues. This rearrangement joins TRBV11-3 to TRBJ2-3; weak D call: TRBD1 (5 bases). Sequencing used PBMCs. The sequence came from a human donor in good health (CMV status not recorded). Some clones in this sample may be carry-over from other donors' samples. The CDR3 DNA reads as TGTGCCAGCAGCCGACAGACGATGGGGACAGATACGCAGTATTTT. Amino acid sequence: CASSRQTMGTDTQYF.